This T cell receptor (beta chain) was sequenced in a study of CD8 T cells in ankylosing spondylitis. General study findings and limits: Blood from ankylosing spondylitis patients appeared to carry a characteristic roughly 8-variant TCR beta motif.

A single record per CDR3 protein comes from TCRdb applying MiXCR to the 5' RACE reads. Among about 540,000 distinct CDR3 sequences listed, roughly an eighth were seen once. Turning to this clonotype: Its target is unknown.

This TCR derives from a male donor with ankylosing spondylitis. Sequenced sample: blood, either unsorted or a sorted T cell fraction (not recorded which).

CDR3 in DNA: TGTGCCAGTGAAGCGGGACTGAACACTGAAGCTTTCTTT. This encodes CASEAGLNTEAFF. The chain recombines TRBV11-2 with TRBJ1-1; tentatively, D is TRBD1 (5 bases). The CDR3 is 13 residues long. V was clipped by 9 bases and J by 0 bases, with 11 bases between them. Germline-derived CDR1 and CDR2 are SGHAT and FQNNGV.